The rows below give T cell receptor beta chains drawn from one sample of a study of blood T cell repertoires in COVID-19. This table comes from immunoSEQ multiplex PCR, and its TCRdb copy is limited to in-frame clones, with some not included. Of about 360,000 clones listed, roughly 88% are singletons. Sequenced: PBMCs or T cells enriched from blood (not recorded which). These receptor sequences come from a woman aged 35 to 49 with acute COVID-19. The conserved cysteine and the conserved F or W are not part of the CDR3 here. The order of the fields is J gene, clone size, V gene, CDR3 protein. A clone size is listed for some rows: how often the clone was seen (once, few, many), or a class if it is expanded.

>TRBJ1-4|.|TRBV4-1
ASSQQGLSNEKLF
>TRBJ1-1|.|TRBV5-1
ASSLASGSYTEAF
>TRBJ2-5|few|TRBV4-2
ASSQKLAGGPETQY
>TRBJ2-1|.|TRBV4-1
ASSQETGDYNEQF
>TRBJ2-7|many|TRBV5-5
ASTLGDGGYPTYEQY
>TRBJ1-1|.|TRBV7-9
ASSPTSNTEAF
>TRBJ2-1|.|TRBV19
ASSITSGGIYNEQF
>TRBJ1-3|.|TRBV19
ASSFTGSGNTIY
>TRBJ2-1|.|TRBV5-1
ASSPPGDRVVNEQF
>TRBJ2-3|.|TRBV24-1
ATSDRGSSTDTQY
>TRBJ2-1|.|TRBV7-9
ASSSLAGGIYNEQF
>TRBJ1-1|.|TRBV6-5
ASRRQGITEAF
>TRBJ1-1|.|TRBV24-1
ATVGLITEAF
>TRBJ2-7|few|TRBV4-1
ASSQDPGNEQY
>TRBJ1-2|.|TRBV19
ASDNSGGSGYT
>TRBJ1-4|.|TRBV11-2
ASSLGSGRPKLF
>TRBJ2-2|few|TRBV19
ASSPSRPGGTGELF
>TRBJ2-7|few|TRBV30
AWSAVAGGQYEQY
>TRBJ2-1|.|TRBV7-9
ASSLLAGGSNEQF
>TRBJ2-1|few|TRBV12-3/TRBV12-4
ASRSHEGEQF
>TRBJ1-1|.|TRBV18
ASSPQPSGNTEAF
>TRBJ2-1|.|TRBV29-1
SVELAGAYNEQF
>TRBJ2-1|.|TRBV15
ATSRDSPGATLYNEQF
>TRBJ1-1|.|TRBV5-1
ASSSRSRQGAEAF
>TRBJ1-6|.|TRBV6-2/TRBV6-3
ASSSGTSGSPLH
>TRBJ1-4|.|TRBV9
ASSPDTTGVNEKLF
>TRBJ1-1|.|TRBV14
ASSHTGFFSGTEAF